This T cell receptor (beta chain) was sequenced in a study of T cells after yellow fever vaccination. Findings of the study overall: Subsequent booster samples again held most clones from primary vaccination (roughly 95% CD4, about 86% CD8). When the response was secondary, it was weaker but reached its peak faster, day 5 versus 15.

This clonotype was detected ten times or more. Its matching antigen is unknown. The V and J ends lost 5 bases and 3 bases respectively, with 13 bases between them. The CDR3 is 13 residues long. Germline values: CDR1 DFQATT, CDR2 SNEGSKA (reference sequence). Universal primer sites and UMIs were introduced during 5'RACE template-switching synthesis of TCR cDNA. MiXCR was run by TCRdb on the 5' RACE reads, yielding one entry per CDR3 protein. The sample has 300,000 or so distinct CDR3 sequences, approximately 10% seen once. The sequenced sample was CD4+ T cells sorted from PBMCs, obtained 5 days after the yellow fever booster vaccination. The TCR comes from a man younger than 35 who received the YFV17D yellow fever vaccine. The V and J genes are TRBV20-1 and TRBJ2-5, with D possibly matching TRBD1 (6 bases). DNA for the CDR3: TGCAGTGCTTTCCACAGGGCTGAAGAGACCCAGTACTTC. Protein product: CSAFHRAEETQYF.